This TCR beta chain was identified in a study of blood T cell repertoires in COVID-19. CDR3 length equals 13 residues. The germline V gene has CDR1 LNHDA and CDR2 SQIVND (reference sequence). The V gene end was trimmed by 5 bases and the J gene end by 11 bases; junction bases not matched to a gene: 10. Using immunoSEQ multiplex PCR, the repertoire was profiled, and TCRdb retains in-frame clones only, with some absent. The sample holds nearly 90,000 clones, about 90% seen once. The V gene is TRBV19, the J gene TRBJ1-1; 8 bases are a match to TRBD1. Material: peripheral blood. This TCR came from a man younger than 35 with COVID-19, enrolled during active disease. The CDR3 DNA reads as TGTGCCAGTAGTCCCGTCGCAGGGGGCGCGGCTTTCTTT. The encoded protein is CASSPVAGGAAFF.